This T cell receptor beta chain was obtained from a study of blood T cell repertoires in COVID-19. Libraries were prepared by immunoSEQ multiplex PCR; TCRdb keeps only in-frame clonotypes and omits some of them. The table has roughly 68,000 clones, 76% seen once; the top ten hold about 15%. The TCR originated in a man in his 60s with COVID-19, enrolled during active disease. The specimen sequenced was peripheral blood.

CDR3 nucleotides: TGCGCCAGCAGCCGGGACAGTCCTTTTAGCACAGATACGCAGTATTTT. It encodes CASSRDSPFSTDTQYF. The chain couples TRBV5-1 to TRBJ2-3, with TRBD1 matching 7 bases. This CDR3 region has 16 residues. V shed 4 bases and J 0 bases; nucleotides not matched to a gene: 8. Germline V gene data show CDR1 as SGHRS and CDR2 as YFSETQ.